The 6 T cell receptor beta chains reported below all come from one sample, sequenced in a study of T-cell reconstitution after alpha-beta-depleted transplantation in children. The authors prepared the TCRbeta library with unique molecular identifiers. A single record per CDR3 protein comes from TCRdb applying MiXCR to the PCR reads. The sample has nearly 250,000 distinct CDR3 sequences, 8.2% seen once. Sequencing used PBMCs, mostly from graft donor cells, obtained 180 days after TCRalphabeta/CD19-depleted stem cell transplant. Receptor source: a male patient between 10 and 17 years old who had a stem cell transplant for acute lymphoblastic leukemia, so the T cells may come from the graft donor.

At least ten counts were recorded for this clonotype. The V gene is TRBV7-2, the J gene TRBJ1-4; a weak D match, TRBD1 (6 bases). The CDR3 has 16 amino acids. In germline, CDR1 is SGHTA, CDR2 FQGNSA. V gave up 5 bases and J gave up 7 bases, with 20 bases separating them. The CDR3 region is CASSGTQGTRGEKLFF. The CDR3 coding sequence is TGTGCCAGCAGCGGGACGCAGGGGACCCGGGGTGAAAAACTGTTTTTT.

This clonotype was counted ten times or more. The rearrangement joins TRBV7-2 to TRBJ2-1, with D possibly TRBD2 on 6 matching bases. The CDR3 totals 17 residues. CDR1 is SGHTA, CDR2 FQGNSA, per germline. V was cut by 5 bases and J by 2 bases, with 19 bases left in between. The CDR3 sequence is CASSPSRLATTYNEQFF. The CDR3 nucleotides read TGTGCCAGCAGCCCTTCTCGGCTAGCGACTACCTACAATGAGCAGTTCTTC.

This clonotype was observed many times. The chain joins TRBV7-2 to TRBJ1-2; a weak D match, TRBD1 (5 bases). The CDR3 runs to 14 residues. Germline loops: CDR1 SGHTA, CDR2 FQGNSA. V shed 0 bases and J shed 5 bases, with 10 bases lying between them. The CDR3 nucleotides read TGTGCCAGCAGCTTAGCGCACAGGTTTTATGGCTACACCTTC. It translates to CASSLAHRFYGYTF. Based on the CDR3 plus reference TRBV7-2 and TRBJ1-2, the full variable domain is GAGVSQSPSNKVTEKGKDVELRCDPISGHTALYWYRQSLGQGLEFLIYFQGNSAPDKSGLPSDRFSAERTGGSVSTLTIQRTQQEDSAVYLCASSLAHRFYGYTFGSGTRLTVV.

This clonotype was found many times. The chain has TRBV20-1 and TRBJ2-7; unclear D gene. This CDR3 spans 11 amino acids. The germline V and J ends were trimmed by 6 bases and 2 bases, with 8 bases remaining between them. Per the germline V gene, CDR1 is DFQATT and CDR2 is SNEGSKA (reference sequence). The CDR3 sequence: CSAPSPYEQYF. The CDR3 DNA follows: TGCAGTGCCCCCTCGCCCTACGAGCAGTACTTC.

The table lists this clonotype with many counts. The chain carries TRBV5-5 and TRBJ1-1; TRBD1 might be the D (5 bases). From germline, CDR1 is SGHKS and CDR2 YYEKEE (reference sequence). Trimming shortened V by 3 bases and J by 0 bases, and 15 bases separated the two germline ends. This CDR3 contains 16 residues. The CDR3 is CASSSDGGIMNTEAFF. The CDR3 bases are TGTGCCAGCAGCTCGGACGGGGGGATCATGAACACTGAAGCTTTCTTT.

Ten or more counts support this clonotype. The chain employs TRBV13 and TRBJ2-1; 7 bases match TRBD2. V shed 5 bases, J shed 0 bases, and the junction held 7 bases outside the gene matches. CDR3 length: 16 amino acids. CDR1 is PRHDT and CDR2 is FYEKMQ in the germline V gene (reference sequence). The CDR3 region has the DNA TGTGCCAGCAGCGCAGGTCTAGCGGCCTCCTACAATGAGCAGTTCTTC. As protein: CASSAGLAASYNEQFF.